This T cell receptor beta chain derives from a study of human T cells and chemical hapten exposure. Across the whole study: There were per-sample TCR yield variations, arising mainly from small pooled library volume differences.

Individual cDNA molecules each carried unique molecular identifiers attached by the library. MiXCR, run by TCRdb on the RACE reads, gives a single entry per CDR3 protein. This sample has 65,000 to 95,000 distinct CDR3 sequences, with about 6.6% found just once. The time point denotes: patch test 2, 6 weeks after DPC sensitization. Treatment indicated: therapeutic diphenylcyclopropenone sensitization with weekly scalp DPC. Points from the study as a whole: PT1 expanded TCR counts and patch test score were linked, and their correlation was positive. Counts of TCRs above 1 in 1000 frequency stayed unchanged with DPC sensitization.

Remarks on this clonotype: Antigen unknown.

The CDR3 has 16 amino acids. Germline V gene sequence: CDR1 SGHAT, CDR2 FQNNGV. V was clipped by 5 bases and J by 7 bases, with 20 bases between them. This rearrangement joins TRBV11-2 to TRBJ1-4; a weak D match, TRBD1 (5 bases). This TCR was recovered from a woman aged 25-40 years with alopecia areata. Some clones in this sample may be carry-over from other donors' samples. The sample here was whole blood, taken in connection with sensitization to the hapten diphenylcyclopropenone (DPC). CDR3 residues: CASSQTRMGGGEKLFF. CDR3 bases: TGTGCCAGCAGCCAAACACGGATGGGGGGTGGTGAAAAACTGTTTTTT.